This T cell receptor beta chain was obtained from a study of shared clonotypes between healthy human individuals. The CDR3 has 12 amino acids. The germline V gene has CDR1 SGHKS and CDR2 YYEKEE (reference sequence). V was shortened by 9 bases and J by 2 bases, with 9 bases between the two germline ends. The repertoire was sequenced with immunoSEQ multiplex PCR; TCRdb's copy has only in-frame clones and lacks some. Seen here are hundreds of thousands of clones, about three quarters observed once, and the top ten hold less than 2%. The receptor was derived from a woman aged 25 to 39 in good health. The V and J genes are TRBV5-5 and TRBJ1-3; no clear D gene. Sequenced material: memory CD4+ T cells sorted from blood. Subset in this sample: CD45RA-negative fraction. This CDR3 reads CATSSTGNTIYF. The CDR3 DNA sequence: TGTGCCACCAGTAGTACTGGAAACACCATATATTTT. The entire variable domain, with the rest obtained from reference TRBV5-5 and TRBJ1-3, is as follows: DAGVTQSPTHLIKTRGQQVTLRCSPISGHKSVSWYQQVLGQGPQFIFQYYEKEERGRGNFPDRFSARQFPNYSSELNVNALLLGDSALYLCATSSTGNTIYFGEGSWLTVV.